This is a list of T cell receptor beta chains from one sample in a study of T cell responses to AZD1222 COVID-19 vaccine. Clones were read by immunoSEQ multiplex PCR, and TCRdb kept only the in-frame ones, dropping some. This table holds approximately 120,000 clones, around 89% found once. The sample was peripheral blood, taken on day 0 of AZD1222 vaccination. These receptors were obtained from an adult in good health. Both conserved end residues are part of each CDR3. The D gene is left open where the match is weak. Clone sizes are given selectively: once, few, many, or a class where the clone is expanded.

d_gene	v_gene	j_gene	abundance	CDR3aa	CDR3nt
NA	TRBV10-3	TRBJ1-2	once	CAISEVGASDYGYTF	TGTGCCATCAGTGAGGTGGGGGCCAGCGACTATGGCTACACCTTC
NA	TRBV5-1	TRBJ1-1	NA	CASSVVFGSMNTEAFF	TGCGCCAGCAGCGTGGTCTTTGGGAGCATGAACACTGAAGCTTTCTTT
TRBD1	TRBV4-3	TRBJ2-7	NA	CASSQQPGQGAYEQYF	TGCGCCAGCAGCCAACAGCCGGGACAGGGAGCCTACGAGCAGTACTTC
TRBD1	TRBV28	TRBJ2-7	NA	CASSDRGSSYEQYF	TGTGCCAGCAGTGACAGGGGATCCTCCTACGAGCAGTACTTC
TRBD1	TRBV27	TRBJ1-5	NA	CASSLTGGYQPQHF	TGTGCCAGCAGCCTTACAGGGGGGTATCAGCCCCAGCATTTT
NA	TRBV28	TRBJ2-7	NA	CASSPGDKDYEQYF	TGTGCCAGCTCGCCGGGGGACAAAGACTACGAGCAGTACTTC
TRBD1	TRBV6-6	TRBJ1-4	NA	CASSPGQGAPGEKLFF	TGTGCCAGCAGCCCAGGACAGGGGGCGCCTGGTGAAAAACTGTTTTTT
TRBD1	TRBV2	TRBJ1-5	NA	CASGNDRGPNQPQHF	TGTGCCAGCGGAAACGACAGGGGGCCCAATCAGCCCCAGCATTTT
NA	TRBV7-8	TRBJ1-2	NA	CASSMQTNYGYTF	TGTGCCAGCAGCATGCAGACGAACTATGGCTACACCTTC
NA	TRBV7-8	TRBJ2-3	NA	CASRVRGADTQYF	TGTGCCAGCAGGGTCAGGGGAGCAGATACGCAGTATTTT
NA	TRBV18	TRBJ1-2	NA	CASSPLITTNYGYTF	TGTGCCAGCTCACCACTGATTACAACGAACTATGGCTACACCTTC
TRBD1	TRBV27	TRBJ2-2	NA	CASSGEGTGRTGELFF	TGTGCCAGCAGTGGGGAGGGGACAGGGAGGACCGGGGAGCTGTTTTTT
TRBD2	TRBV19	TRBJ2-7	NA	CASSIGILAGSNEQYF	TGTGCCAGTAGTATCGGAATACTAGCGGGATCCAACGAGCAGTACTTC
NA	TRBV4-1	TRBJ2-1	few	CASSPLTSGSYNEQFF	TGCGCCAGCAGCCCACTGACCAGTGGATCTTACAATGAGCAGTTCTTC
NA	TRBV27	TRBJ2-5	NA	CASSFLPTETQYF	TGTGCCAGCAGTTTCCTACCCACAGAGACCCAGTACTTC
NA	TRBV29-1	TRBJ1-2	NA	CSAASPLSYGYTF	TGCAGCGCAGCGAGTCCACTGTCCTATGGCTACACCTTC
TRBD1	TRBV30	TRBJ1-5	NA	CAWSVPILTGGVSNQPQHF	TGTGCCTGGAGTGTTCCAATCCTCACAGGGGGAGTTAGCAATCAGCCCCAGCATTTT
NA	TRBV5-1	TRBJ2-3	NA	CASSSPEGEDTQYF	TGCGCCAGCAGCTCACCCGAGGGGGAAGATACGCAGTATTTT
NA	TRBV4-3	TRBJ1-1	NA	CASSQVEGMGYWSTEAFF	TGCGCCAGCAGCCAAGTCGAGGGGATGGGGTATTGGAGCACTGAAGCTTTCTTT
TRBD1	TRBV12-3/TRBV12-4	TRBJ1-2	NA	CASSPPAGQVDF	TGTGCCAGCAGTCCGCCGGCGGGACAGGTAGACTTC
TRBD1	TRBV28	TRBJ1-5	few	CASQGTGAYSNQPQHF	TGTGCCAGCCAAGGGACAGGGGCGTATAGCAATCAGCCCCAGCATTTT
NA	TRBV27	TRBJ1-6	NA	CASSGREYSPLHF	TGTGCCAGCAGTGGCAGGGAGTATTCACCCCTCCACTTT
NA	TRBV29-1	TRBJ1-2	NA	CSVNQGIRYGYTF	TGCAGCGTAAACCAGGGGATCCGCTATGGCTACACCTTC
NA	TRBV3-1/TRBV3-2	TRBJ2-1	NA	CASSQEGVAAEQFF	TGTGCCAGCAGCCAAGAAGGGGTGGCGGCTGAGCAGTTCTTC
NA	TRBV15	TRBJ1-2	NA	CATSRVPENYGYTF	TGTGCCACCAGCAGAGTACCCGAAAACTATGGCTACACCTTC
TRBD1	TRBV5-1	TRBJ1-5	NA	CASSLEGQGNQPQHF	TGCGCCAGCAGCTTGGAGGGACAGGGGAATCAGCCCCAGCATTTT
NA	TRBV19	TRBJ2-2	NA	CASSLYWKTGELFF	TGTGCCAGCTCGTTGTACTGGAAGACCGGGGAGCTGTTTTTT
NA	TRBV9	TRBJ1-3	NA	CASSHSQRDSGNTIYF	TGTGCCAGCAGCCATAGTCAGCGGGACTCTGGAAACACCATATATTTT
NA	TRBV12-3/TRBV12-4	TRBJ1-1	NA	CASSLWLNTEAFF	TGTGCCAGCAGTTTATGGCTGAACACTGAAGCTTTCTTT
NA	TRBV5-1	TRBJ1-5	NA	CASSLVAGNQPQHF	TGCGCCAGCAGCTTGGTGGCAGGCAACCAGCCCCAGCATTTT
NA	TRBV18	TRBJ1-5	NA	CASSGDSNQPQHF	TGTGCCAGCTCGGGCGATAGCAATCAGCCCCAGCATTTT
NA	TRBV6-1	TRBJ1-6	NA	CASSEGVGTPLHF	TGTGCCAGCAGTGAGGGGGTAGGGACACCCCTCCACTTT
NA	TRBV9	TRBJ1-5	NA	CASSPTGSNQPQHF	TGTGCCAGCAGTCCTACAGGAAGCAATCAGCCCCAGCATTTT
TRBD1	TRBV7-3	TRBJ2-2	NA	CASSLGGQGNTGELFF	TGTGCCAGCAGCTTAGGGGGACAGGGCAACACCGGGGAGCTGTTTTTT